This TCR beta chain was sequenced in a study of cytomegalovirus exposure and HLA in healthy donors. The study's findings and limits: TCR beta sequences reportedly predicted most subjects' HLA-A and HLA-B alleles accurately.

Worth noting for this clone: Antigen unknown.

V lost 0 bases to trimming and J lost 9 bases, with 15 bases between them. Germline V gene sequence: CDR1 PRHDT, CDR2 FYEKMQ (reference sequence). The CDR3 is 15 amino acids. PCR was performed using 60 Vbeta and 13 Jbeta primers. Generated by immunoSEQ multiplex PCR, the TCRdb table keeps only in-frame clones and is missing some. The table shows some 160,000 clones, with 70% to 90% occurring only once. V is TRBV13 and J is TRBJ2-4, with D perhaps TRBD2 (7 bases). The source of this sequence is a man under 40 in good health and CMV-seropositive. Sequences were obtained from PBMCs. The CDR3 sequence: CASSLGRRGGSIQYF. The CDR3 nucleotides are TGTGCCAGCAGCTTAGGCCGTAGGGGGGGGAGCATTCAGTACTTC.